Listed below are T cell receptor beta chains from one sample, sequenced in a study of blood T cell repertoires in COVID-19. Libraries were prepared by immunoSEQ multiplex PCR; TCRdb keeps only in-frame clonotypes and omits some of them. Among under 300,000 clones listed, roughly 90% were seen once. Sequenced input: peripheral blood. Receptors were obtained from a woman in her 70s with COVID-19, enrolled during active disease. The CDR3 runs from the conserved cysteine through the conserved F or W. A D gene is named only where the DNA matches it firmly. Only part of the rows carry a size: once, few, many, or a class if the clone is expanded.

j_call clone_size d_call v_call cdr3_nt cdr3_aa
TRBJ2-3 NA NA TRBV9 TGTGCCAGCAGCGTGGCCTTACAGGGAGGCACAGATACGCAGTATTTT CASSVALQGGTDTQYF
TRBJ1-5 NA NA TRBV5-6 TGTGCCAGCAGCTTGGGGAGTATCAATCAGCCCCAGCATTTT CASSLGSINQPQHF
TRBJ2-7 NA NA TRBV5-6 TGTGCCAGCAGCTTGGCGGGGGTTGAATACGAGCAGTACTTC CASSLAGVEYEQYF
TRBJ1-2 NA TRBD1 TRBV6-5 TGTGCCAGCAGTTACCAAGGACAGGGCGGCTACACCTTC CASSYQGQGGYTF
TRBJ1-4 NA TRBD1 TRBV11-2 TGTGCCAGCAGCCGCAGGGGGTTGGGTGAAAAACTGTTTTTT CASSRRGLGEKLFF
TRBJ2-5 NA NA TRBV3-1/TRBV3-2 TGTGCCAGCAGCCGAGGGACTCGTCCAGAGACCCAGTACTTC CASSRGTRPETQYF
TRBJ1-1 few NA TRBV12-5 TGTGCTAGTGGGACAGTTGAAGCTTTCTTT CASGTVEAFF
TRBJ2-4 NA TRBD2 TRBV13 TGTGCCAGCAGCTCGCGGGAGGGAGCCAAAAACATTCAGTACTTC CASSSREGAKNIQYF
TRBJ2-5 NA NA TRBV2 TGTGCCAGCAGTGAAACGGGGGGCGGGGTGGAGACCCAGTACTTC CASSETGGGVETQYF
TRBJ2-5 NA TRBD1 TRBV29-1 TGCACTACCAGGACAGGGCCTAAATGGGCCCAGTACTTC CTTRTGPKWAQYF
TRBJ2-4 NA TRBD1 TRBV30 TGTGCCTGGAGTGTTGGGACAGGGGATAACATTCAGTACTTC CAWSVGTGDNIQYF
TRBJ2-3 NA TRBD2 TRBV5-1 TGCGCCAGCAGCTTGGCCCCCCTAGCGGGGAACACAGATACGCAGTATTTT CASSLAPLAGNTDTQYF
TRBJ2-7 once NA TRBV4-1 TGCGCCAGCAGCCAAGCCTTGGCCACCTACGAGCAGTACTTC CASSQALATYEQYF
TRBJ1-2 NA TRBD1 TRBV27 TGTGCCAGCAGTTTGGGGTCTCGGACAGGGTGGAGAGGCTACACCTTC CASSLGSRTGWRGYTF
TRBJ1-1 NA TRBD1 TRBV5-1 TGCGCCAGCAGCATTGGACAGGACACTGAAGCTTTCTTT CASSIGQDTEAFF
TRBJ1-6 NA NA TRBV5-1 TGCGCCAGCAGCTTGGTCGGGGATTCACCCCTCCACTTT CASSLVGDSPLHF
TRBJ2-5 NA TRBD1 TRBV5-1 TGCGCCAGCAGCTTCTCCAGGGGGTCCGAGACCCAGTACTTC CASSFSRGSETQYF
TRBJ2-6 NA TRBD2 TRBV5-6 TGTGCCAGCAGCTTCCGGGGGGCTGGGGCCAACGTCCTGACTTTC CASSFRGAGANVLTF